The T cell receptor (beta chain) under discussion was sequenced for a study of CD4+ T cells in melanoma. Whole-study results and caveats: CD8+ T cell, macrophage and B cell function reportedly correlated with neoantigen-specific CD4+ T cells.

The CDR3 covers 12 residues. The V and J ends lost 4 bases and 7 bases respectively, with 11 bases between them. The germline CDR1 and CDR2 sequences are SEHNR and FQNEAQ (reference sequence). Turning to this clone: Its target is not known.

Measured with immunoSEQ multiplex PCR; TCRdb has only the in-frame clones, and not every one. The sample consists of about 50,000 clones, approximately 92% of them appearing once. Sequencing was performed on peripheral blood. This chain uses TRBV7-9 with TRBJ2-7; D call uncertain. The TCR comes from a human donor with melanoma. The CDR3 DNA sequence: TGTGCCAGCAGCTCCAGTTACGTGGAGCAGTACTTC. As protein: CASSSSYVEQYF. Using reference TRBV7-9 and TRBJ2-7 for the parts outside the CDR3, the full variable domain is DTGVSQNPRHKITKRGQNVTFRCDPISEHNRLYWYRQTLGQGPEFLTYFQNEAQLEKSRLLSDRFSAERPKGSFSTLEIQRTEQGDSAMYLCASSSSYVEQYFGPGTRLTVT.